A single T cell receptor beta chain is shown here with its context. Antigen specificity is unknown. The data were taken from a study of cytomegalovirus exposure and HLA in healthy donors. Primers for the PCR totalled 60 Vbeta and 13 Jbeta. TCRdb's table, derived via immunoSEQ multiplex PCR, lists solely in-frame clones and lacks some. Of about 180,000 clones listed, about three quarters are singletons. Healthy bone marrow donors made up the cohort. Whole-study results and caveats: When a later analysis compared HLA-associated TCR beta chains with equally common others, the HLA-associated chains turned out to be more clonally expanded and to have lower generation probabilities.

The germline gives CDR1 SGHTA, CDR2 FQGNSA. This CDR3 has 15 amino acids. Trimming stripped 1 base from V and 2 bases from J, with 12 bases between. This receptor was obtained from a woman aged 25 to 45 in good health and CMV-seropositive. The sequenced sample was PBMCs. This chain links TRBV7-2 with TRBJ2-7; D may be TRBD2 (7 bases). The CDR3 nucleotides read TGTGCCAGCAGCTTAGGGGGAGGGGGGGCCTACGAGCAGTACTTC. Encoded protein: CASSLGGGGAYEQYF.